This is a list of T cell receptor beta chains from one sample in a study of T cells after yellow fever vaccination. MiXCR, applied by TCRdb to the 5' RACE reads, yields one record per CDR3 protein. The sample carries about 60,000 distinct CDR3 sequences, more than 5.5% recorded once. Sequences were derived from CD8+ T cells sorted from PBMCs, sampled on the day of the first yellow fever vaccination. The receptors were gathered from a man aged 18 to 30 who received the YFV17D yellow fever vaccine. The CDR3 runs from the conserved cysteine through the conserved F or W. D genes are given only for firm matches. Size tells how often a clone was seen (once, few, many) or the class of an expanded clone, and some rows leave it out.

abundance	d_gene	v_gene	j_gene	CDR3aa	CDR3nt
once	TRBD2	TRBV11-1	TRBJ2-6	CASSPQSGVGGISSGANVLTF	TGTGCCAGCAGCCCACAAAGCGGGGTAGGAGGGATTAGCTCTGGGGCCAACGTCCTGACTTTC
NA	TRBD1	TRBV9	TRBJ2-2	CASREDTGVTGELFF	TGTGCCAGCAGAGAGGATACAGGGGTCACCGGGGAGCTGTTTTTT
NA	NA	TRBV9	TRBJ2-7	CASSVESTELYEQYF	TGTGCCAGCAGCGTAGAGTCAACAGAGCTCTACGAGCAGTACTTC
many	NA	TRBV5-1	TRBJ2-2	CASSLEQIRELFF	TGCGCCAGCAGCTTGGAACAGATCAGGGAGCTGTTTTTT
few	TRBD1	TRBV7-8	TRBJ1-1	CASSSGGGNTEAFF	TGTGCCAGCAGCTCAGGGGGAGGGAACACTGAAGCTTTCTTT
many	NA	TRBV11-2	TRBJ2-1	CASSLDLKGQHYNEQFF	TGTGCCAGCAGCTTAGATCTTAAGGGACAACACTACAATGAGCAGTTCTTC
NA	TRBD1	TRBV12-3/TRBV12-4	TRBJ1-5	CASSSGTGVFGNQPQHF	TGTGCCAGCAGTTCCGGGACAGGGGTTTTTGGCAATCAGCCCCAGCATTTT
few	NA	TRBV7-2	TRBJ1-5	CASSLVWGGGQPQHF	TGTGCCAGCAGCTTAGTGTGGGGGGGCGGTCAGCCCCAGCATTTT
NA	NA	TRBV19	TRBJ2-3	CASSITSVGETTDTQYF	TGTGCCAGTAGTATAACTTCAGTAGGGGAAACCACAGATACGCAGTATTTT
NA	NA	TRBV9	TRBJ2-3	CASSVEGTSTDTQYF	TGTGCCAGCAGCGTAGAGGGGACTAGCACAGATACGCAGTATTTT
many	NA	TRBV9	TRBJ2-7	CASSPTGTLTYEQYF	TGTGCCAGCAGCCCAACCGGGACCCTGACCTACGAGCAGTACTTC
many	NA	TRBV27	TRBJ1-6	CASSLSGPGSPLHF	TGTGCCAGCAGTTTATCGGGCCCAGGTTCACCCCTCCACTTT
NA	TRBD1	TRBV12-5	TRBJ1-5	CASGLGQANQPQHF	TGTGCTAGTGGTCTGGGACAGGCCAATCAGCCCCAGCATTTT
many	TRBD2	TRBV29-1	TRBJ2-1	CSVEDWSSGAGDEQFF	TGCAGCGTTGAAGATTGGAGTAGCGGGGCGGGGGATGAGCAGTTCTTC
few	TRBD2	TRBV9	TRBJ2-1	CASSTGGTSGGAGYNEQFF	TGTGCCAGCAGCACAGGAGGGACTAGCGGGGGGGCTGGCTACAATGAGCAGTTCTTC